The 14 T cell receptor beta chains listed next were all sequenced from one sample in a study of vaccination and CD4 T cells after COVID-19. The treatment was: roughly 10-day PBMC culture with coronavirus spike peptide pools or control peptides (ViraFEST assay). These receptors have no identified antigens. With the Oncomine TCR Beta short-read assay, DNA from cultured CD4+ T cells was sequenced. One entry per CDR3 protein results from TCRdb running MiXCR on the PCR reads. The top ten hold around an eighth of the sample, which has thousands of distinct CDR3 sequences, 16% seen once. Sequencing input: CD4+ T cells from blood, cultured in vitro. The source is a human donor who had recovered from COVID-19.

The chain recombines TRBV12-3 or TRBV12-4 with TRBJ2-2; D ambiguous. The CDR3 spans 14 residues. V was clipped by 6 bases and J by 6 bases, with 14 bases between them. The CDR3 coding sequence is TGTGCCAGCAGCCTCCTCCTAGGGTCCGGGGAGCTGTTTTTT. Protein: CASSLLLGSGELFF.

This clonotype was seen a handful of times. V is TRBV3-1 and J is TRBJ1-1; D remains unclear. Germline CDR1 reads LGHDT; CDR2 reads YNNKEL (reference sequence). The length of the CDR3 is 13 residues. V dropped 4 bases and J dropped 5 bases, with 11 bases sitting between them. The CDR3, as DNA: TGTGCCAGCAGCCTCGAGGCTCGGACTGAAGCTTTCTTT. Its translation: CASSLEARTEAFF. Complete variable domain (other parts from reference TRBV3-1 and TRBJ1-1): DTAVSQTPKYLVTQMGNDKSIKCEQNLGHDTMYWYKQDSKKFLKIMFSYNNKELIINETVPNRFSPKSPDKAHLNLHINSLELGDSAVYFCASSLEARTEAFFGQGTRLTVV.

The chain recombines TRBV6-1 with TRBJ2-1; D may correspond to TRBD1 or TRBD2 (6 bases each). Per germline, CDR1 MNHNS and CDR2 SASEGT. The CDR3 is 13 residues long. V was trimmed by 7 bases and J by 4 bases, leaving 11 bases between them. CDR3 DNA: TGTGCCAGCACCGAGGGGGGTTACAATGAGCAGTTCTTC. Translation: CASTEGGYNEQFF.

By share, this clonotype ranks as medium-sized. The rearrangement links TRBV25-1 to TRBJ1-1, with a possible D match to TRBD1 (5 bases). V lost 6 bases to trimming and J lost 8 bases, with 10 bases between them. The CDR3 is 11 residues long. Germline CDR1 and CDR2: MGHDK and SYGVNS. CDR3 amino acids: CASSGGTEAFF. CDR3 bases: TGTGCCAGCAGCGGGGGAACAGAAGCTTTCTTT.

This clonotype was recorded a few times. The chain joins TRBV20-1 to TRBJ2-5, with 14 bases matching TRBD2. V shed 5 bases and J 0 bases; nucleotides not matched to a gene: 8. Per the germline V gene, CDR1 is DFQATT and CDR2 is SNEGSKA (reference sequence). The CDR3 covers 17 residues. In nucleotides, the CDR3 is TGCAGTGCTGGGCCGCCGGGACTAGCGGGAGACCAAGAGACCCAGTACTTC. As protein: CSAGPPGLAGDQETQYF.

This clonotype is labeled medium-sized (0.01 to 0.1%). The genes are TRBV2 and TRBJ1-5; 9 nucleotides match TRBD1. In germline, CDR1 is SNHLY, CDR2 FYNNEI. Losses at the gene ends were 7 bases for V and 6 bases for J; bases not matched to a gene: 10. The CDR3 length is 15 residues. This CDR3 reads CASTAGGQGIQPQHF. The CDR3 coding sequence is TGTGCCAGCACCGCAGGGGGACAGGGAATTCAGCCCCAGCATTTT.

This chain uses TRBV11-3 with TRBJ2-1; TRBD2 matches at 14 bases. Germline loops: CDR1 SGHNT, CDR2 YENEEA. The trim removed 5 bases at V and 9 bases at J, leaving 9 bases unmatched. CDR3 length: 16 residues. CDR3 sequence (DNA): TGTGCCAGCAGCCCTCGGACTAGCGGGGGGTTGGGTGAGCAGTTCTTC. This sequence encodes CASSPRTSGGLGEQFF.

Turning to this clonotype: Possible read error: a much larger clone is one base away. The chain is built from TRBV6-1 and TRBJ1-2, with 10 positions matching TRBD1. After removal of 3 bases from V and 5 bases from J, the junction contained 6 bases not matched to a gene. The CDR3 is 15 residues long. Germline V CDR1 and CDR2: MNHNS, SASEGT. DNA of the CDR3: TGTGCCAGCAGTGACGGGGGACAGGGGAGGTATGGCTACACCTTC. Protein product: CASSDGGQGRYGYTF.

In this sample, this clonotype turned up a few times. The V and J genes are TRBV7-8 and TRBJ1-1; D gene ambiguous. This CDR3 is built from 12 residues. The V and J ends lost 6 bases and 8 bases respectively, with 13 bases between them. The V gene's germline CDR1 is SGHVS and CDR2 FQNEAQ. CDR3 protein: CASRPPISEAFF. The CDR3 DNA reads as TGTGCCAGCAGACCCCCGATCTCGGAAGCTTTCTTT.

This chain joins TRBV30 and TRBJ1-6, with a weak D call TRBD1 (6 bases). The germline gives CDR1 GTSNPN, CDR2 SVGIG (reference sequence). This CDR3 region has 15 residues. Trimming took 5 bases from V and 10 from J, leaving 21 bases between them. The CDR3 here is CAWEGTQRTHSPLHF. In nucleotides, the CDR3 is TGTGCCTGGGAGGGGACACAAAGGACCCACTCACCCCTCCACTTT.

V is TRBV10-2 and J is TRBJ1-1; 9 nucleotides line up with TRBD1. The CDR3 has 13 residues. With V trimmed by 6 bases and J by 8 bases, 7 bases remained unmatched. Germline values: CDR1 WSHSY, CDR2 SAAADI. CDR3 DNA: TGCGCCAGCAGGATACAGGGGGCGGCGGAAGCTTTCTTT. It yields the protein CASRIQGAAEAFF.

This clonotype turned up a few times. The J gene is TRBJ2-3, the V gene TRBV5-4, with TRBD2 identical over 8 bases. J gave up 6 bases and V 4 bases, and 13 bases lay outside the gene matches. The CDR3 length is 16 residues. From germline, CDR1 is SGHNT and CDR2 YYREEE (reference sequence). The CDR3 DNA sequence: TGTGCCAGCAGCGATGCGAGCGGGGGAGTACGGGATACGCAGTATTTT. As protein: CASSDASGGVRDTQYF.

By its share, this clonotype is medium-sized. V gene TRBV30 combines with J gene TRBJ1-5; D is possibly TRBD1 (6 bases). Trimming pared 0 bases from V and 0 bases from J, leaving 9 bases between. The germline V gene has CDR1 GTSNPN and CDR2 SVGIG (reference sequence). CDR3 length equals 15 residues. Here the CDR3 DNA reads TGTGCCTGGAGTGTAAAGGGACATAGCAATCAGCCCCAGCATTTT. Residues: CAWSVKGHSNQPQHF. Complete variable domain (other parts from reference TRBV30 and TRBJ1-5): SQTIHQWPATLVQPVGSPLSLECTVEGTSNPNLYWYRQAAGRGLQLLFYSVGIGQISSEVPQNLSASRPQDRQFILSSKKLLLSDSGFYLCAWSVKGHSNQPQHFGDGTRLSIL.

Judged by abundance, this clonotype is medium-sized. The V and J genes are TRBV11-2 and TRBJ1-1, with D perhaps matching TRBD1 (5 bases). The V end was cut by 1 base, the J end by 5 bases, with 14 bases between. The CDR3 covers 15 residues. The germline gives CDR1 SGHAT, CDR2 FQNNGV. The CDR3 loop is CASSLGGTGRTEAFF. DNA of the CDR3: TGTGCCAGCAGCTTAGGGGGGACCGGGAGGACTGAAGCTTTCTTT. Complete variable domain (other parts from reference TRBV11-2 and TRBJ1-1): EAGVAQSPRYKIIEKRQSVAFWCNPISGHATLYWYQQILGQGPKLLIQFQNNGVVDDSQLPKDRFSAERLKGVDSTLKIQPAKLEDSAVYLCASSLGGTGRTEAFFGQGTRLTVV.